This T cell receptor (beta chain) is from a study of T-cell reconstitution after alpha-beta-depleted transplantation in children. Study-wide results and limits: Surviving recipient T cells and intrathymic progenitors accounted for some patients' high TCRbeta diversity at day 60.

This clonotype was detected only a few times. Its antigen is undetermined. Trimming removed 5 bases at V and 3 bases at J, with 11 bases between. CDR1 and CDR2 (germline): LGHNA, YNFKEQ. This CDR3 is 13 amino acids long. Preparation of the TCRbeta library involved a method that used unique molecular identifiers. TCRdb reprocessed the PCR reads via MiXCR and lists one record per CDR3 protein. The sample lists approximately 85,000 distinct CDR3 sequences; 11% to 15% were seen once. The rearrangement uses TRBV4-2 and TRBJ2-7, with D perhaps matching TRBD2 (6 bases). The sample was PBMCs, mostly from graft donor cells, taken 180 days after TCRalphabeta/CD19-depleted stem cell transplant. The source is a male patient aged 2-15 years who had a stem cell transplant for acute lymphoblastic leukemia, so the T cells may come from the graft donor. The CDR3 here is CASSVNGGYEQYF. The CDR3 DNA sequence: TGTGCCAGCAGCGTCAACGGGGGCTACGAGCAGTACTTC.